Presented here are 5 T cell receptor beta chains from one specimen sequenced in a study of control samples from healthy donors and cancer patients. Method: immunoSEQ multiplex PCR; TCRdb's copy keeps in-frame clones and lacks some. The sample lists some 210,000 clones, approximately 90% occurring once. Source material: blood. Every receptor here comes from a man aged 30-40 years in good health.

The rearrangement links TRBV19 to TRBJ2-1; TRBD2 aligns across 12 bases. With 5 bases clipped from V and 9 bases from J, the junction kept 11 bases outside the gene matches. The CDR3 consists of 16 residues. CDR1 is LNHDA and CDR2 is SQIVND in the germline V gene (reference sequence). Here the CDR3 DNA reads TGTGCCAGTAGTTCCTTGACTAGCGGGGGAATGGGTGAGCAGTTCTTC. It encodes CASSSLTSGGMGEQFF.

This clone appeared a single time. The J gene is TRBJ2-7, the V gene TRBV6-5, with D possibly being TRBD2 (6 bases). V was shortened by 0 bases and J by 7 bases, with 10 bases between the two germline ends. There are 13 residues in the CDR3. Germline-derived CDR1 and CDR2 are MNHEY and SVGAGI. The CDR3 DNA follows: TGTGCCAGCAGTTACTCGGTGGGGGGAGAGCAGTACTTC. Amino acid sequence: CASSYSVGGEQYF.

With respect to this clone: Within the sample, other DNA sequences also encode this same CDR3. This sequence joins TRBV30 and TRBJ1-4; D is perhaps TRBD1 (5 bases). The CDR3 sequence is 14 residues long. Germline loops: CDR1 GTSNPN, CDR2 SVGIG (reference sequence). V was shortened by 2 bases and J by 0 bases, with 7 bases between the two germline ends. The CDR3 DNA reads TGTGCCTGGAGTCCGACAGCAACTAATGAAAAACTGTTTTTT. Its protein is CAWSPTATNEKLFF.

CDR3 sequence: CATRRDSNEKLFF. In nucleotides, the CDR3 is TGTGCCACCAGAAGAGACAGTAATGAAAAACTGTTTTTT. The rearrangement joins TRBV6-5 to TRBJ1-4, with D perhaps matching TRBD1 (5 bases). The CDR3 is made up of 13 amino acids. CDR1 and CDR2 (germline): MNHEY, SVGAGI. V dropped 10 bases and J dropped 4 bases, with 13 bases sitting between them.

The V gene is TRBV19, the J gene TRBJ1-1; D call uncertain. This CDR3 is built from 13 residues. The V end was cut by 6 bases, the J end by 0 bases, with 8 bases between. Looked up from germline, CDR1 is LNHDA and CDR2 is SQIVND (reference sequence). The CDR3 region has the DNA TGTGCCAGTAGCTCGACGGTGAACACTGAAGCTTTCTTT. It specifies CASSSTVNTEAFF. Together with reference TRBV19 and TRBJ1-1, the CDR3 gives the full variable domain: DGGITQSPKYLFRKEGQNVTLSCEQNLNHDAMYWYRQDPGQGLRLIYYSQIVNDFQKGDIAEGYSVSREKKESFPLTVTSAQKNPTAFYLCASSSTVNTEAFFGQGTRLTVV.